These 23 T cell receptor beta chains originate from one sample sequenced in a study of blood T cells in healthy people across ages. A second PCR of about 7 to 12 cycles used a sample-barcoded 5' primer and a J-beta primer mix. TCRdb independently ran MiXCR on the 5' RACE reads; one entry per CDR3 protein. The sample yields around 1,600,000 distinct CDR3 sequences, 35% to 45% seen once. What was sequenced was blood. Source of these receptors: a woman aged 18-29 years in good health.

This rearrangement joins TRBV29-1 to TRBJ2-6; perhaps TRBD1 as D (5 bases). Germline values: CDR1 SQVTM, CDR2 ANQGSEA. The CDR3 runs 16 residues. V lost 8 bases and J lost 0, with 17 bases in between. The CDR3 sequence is CSPRVRKPSGANVLTF. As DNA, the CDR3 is TGCAGCCCCAGGGTTAGAAAACCCTCTGGGGCCAACGTCCTGACTTTC.

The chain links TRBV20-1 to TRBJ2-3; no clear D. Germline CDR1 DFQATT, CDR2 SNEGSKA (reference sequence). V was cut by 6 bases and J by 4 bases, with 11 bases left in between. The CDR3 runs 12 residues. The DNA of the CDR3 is TGCAGTGCGACGTATTTCGCAGATACGCAGTATTTT. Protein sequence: CSATYFADTQYF.

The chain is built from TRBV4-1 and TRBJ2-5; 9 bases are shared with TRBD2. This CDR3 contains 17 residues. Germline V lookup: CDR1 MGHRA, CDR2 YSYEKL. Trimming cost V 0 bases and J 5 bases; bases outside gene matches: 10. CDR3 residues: CASSQDSSGAPGETQYF. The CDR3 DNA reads TGCGCCAGCAGCCAAGACTCTAGCGGGGCCCCTGGGGAGACCCAGTACTTC.

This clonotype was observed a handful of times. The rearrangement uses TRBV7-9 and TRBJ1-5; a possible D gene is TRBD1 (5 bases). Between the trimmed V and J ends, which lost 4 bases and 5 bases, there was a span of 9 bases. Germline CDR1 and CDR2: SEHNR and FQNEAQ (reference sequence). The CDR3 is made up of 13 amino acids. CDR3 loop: CASSSQGDQPQHF. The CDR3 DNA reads TGTGCCAGCAGCTCGCAGGGTGATCAGCCCCAGCATTTT.

The CDR3 region is CASNPRGNPIHPQAFF. CDR3 bases: TGTGCCAGCAATCCCCGGGGGAATCCGATCCACCCTCAAGCTTTCTTT. The chain couples TRBV6-2 or TRBV6-3 to TRBJ1-1; possibly TRBD1 for D (5 bases). The CDR3 totals 16 residues. V was cut by 7 bases and J by 9 bases, with 27 bases left in between. Germline V gives CDR1 MNHEY, CDR2 SVGEGT.

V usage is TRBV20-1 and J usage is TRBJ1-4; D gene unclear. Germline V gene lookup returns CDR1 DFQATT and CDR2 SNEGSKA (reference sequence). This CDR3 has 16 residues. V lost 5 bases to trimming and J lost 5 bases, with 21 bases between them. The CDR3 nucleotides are TGCAGTGCTTTTAGAACGGATAGTGCACTGAATGAAAAACTGTTTTTT. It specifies CSAFRTDSALNEKLFF.

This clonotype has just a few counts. The DNA of the CDR3 is TGTGCCAGCAGCTTACCCCCTTTTGATGAGCAGTACTTC. Protein sequence: CASSLPPFDEQYF. The chain is built from TRBV7-2 and TRBJ2-5; D gene uncertain. Trimming stripped 2 bases from V and 11 bases from J, with 15 bases between. The CDR3 has 13 amino acids. The germline gives CDR1 SGHTA, CDR2 FQGNSA.

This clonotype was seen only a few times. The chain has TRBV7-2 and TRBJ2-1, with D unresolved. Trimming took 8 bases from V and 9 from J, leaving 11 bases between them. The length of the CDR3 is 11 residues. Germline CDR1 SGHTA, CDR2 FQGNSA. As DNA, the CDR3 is TGTGCCAGCGCCGATTTTAGTGAGCAGTTCTTC. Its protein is CASADFSEQFF.

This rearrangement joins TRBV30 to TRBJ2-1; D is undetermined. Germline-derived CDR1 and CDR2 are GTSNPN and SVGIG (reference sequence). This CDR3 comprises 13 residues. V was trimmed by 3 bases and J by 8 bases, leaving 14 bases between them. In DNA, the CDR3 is TGTGCCTGGAGCCAAAACCGATACCATGAGCAGTTCTTC. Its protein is CAWSQNRYHEQFF.

Written as DNA, the CDR3 is TGCAGCGCTGCGGGACAAGAAGCTTTCTTT. Translated: CSAAGQEAFF. The genes are TRBV29-1 and TRBJ1-1, with D maybe TRBD1 (6 bases). The germline V gene has CDR1 SQVTM and CDR2 ANQGSEA. The V end was cut by 7 bases, the J end by 8 bases, with 11 bases between. CDR3 size: 10 residues.

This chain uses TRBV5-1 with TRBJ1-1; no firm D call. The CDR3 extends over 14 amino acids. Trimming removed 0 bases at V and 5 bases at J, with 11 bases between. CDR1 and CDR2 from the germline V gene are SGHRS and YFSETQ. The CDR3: CASSLVRLETEAFF. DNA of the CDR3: TGCGCCAGCAGCTTGGTACGTCTTGAAACTGAAGCTTTCTTT.

CDR3 in amino acids: CASSLESGDTQYF. CDR3 nucleotide sequence: TGTGCCAGCAGCTTAGAGTCGGGAGATACGCAGTATTTT. The V and J genes are TRBV7-2 and TRBJ2-3; D not certain. Germline CDR1 is SGHTA and CDR2 is FQGNSA. Trimming removed 1 base from V and 5 bases from J, with 7 bases in between. This CDR3 spans 13 amino acids.

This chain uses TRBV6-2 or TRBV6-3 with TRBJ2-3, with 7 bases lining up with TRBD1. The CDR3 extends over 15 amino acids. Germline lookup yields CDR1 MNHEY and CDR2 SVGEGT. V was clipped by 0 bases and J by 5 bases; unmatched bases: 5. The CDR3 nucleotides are TGTGCCAGCAGTTACTCGCGACAGGGCTTAGATACGCAGTATTTT. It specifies CASSYSRQGLDTQYF.

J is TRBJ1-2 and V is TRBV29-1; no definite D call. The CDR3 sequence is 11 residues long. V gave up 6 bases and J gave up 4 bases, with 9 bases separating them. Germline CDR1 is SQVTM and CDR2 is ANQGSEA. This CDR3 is CSVTPGYGYTF. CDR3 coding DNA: TGCAGCGTCACTCCGGGCTATGGCTACACCTTC.

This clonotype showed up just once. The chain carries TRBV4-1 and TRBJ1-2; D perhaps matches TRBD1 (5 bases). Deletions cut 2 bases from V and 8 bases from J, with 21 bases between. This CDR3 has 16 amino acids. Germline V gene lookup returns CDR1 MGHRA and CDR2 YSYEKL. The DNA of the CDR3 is TGCGCCAGCAGCCAATCCCCCGGGACTCTGATGGGAGGCTACACCTTC. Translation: CASSQSPGTLMGGYTF.

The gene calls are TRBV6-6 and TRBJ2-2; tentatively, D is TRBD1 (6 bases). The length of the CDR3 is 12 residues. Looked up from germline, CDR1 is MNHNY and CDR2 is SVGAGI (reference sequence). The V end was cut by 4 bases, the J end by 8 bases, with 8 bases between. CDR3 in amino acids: CASSSGVGELFF. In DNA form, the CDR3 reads TGTGCCAGCAGTTCAGGGGTTGGGGAGCTGTTTTTT.

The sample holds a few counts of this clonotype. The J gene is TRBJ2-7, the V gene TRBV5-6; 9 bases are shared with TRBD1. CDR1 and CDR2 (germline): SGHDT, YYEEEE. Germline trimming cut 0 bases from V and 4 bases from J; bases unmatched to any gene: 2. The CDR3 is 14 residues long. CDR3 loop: CASSLDGTGYEQYF. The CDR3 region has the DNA TGTGCCAGCAGCTTGGACGGGACAGGGTACGAGCAGTACTTC.

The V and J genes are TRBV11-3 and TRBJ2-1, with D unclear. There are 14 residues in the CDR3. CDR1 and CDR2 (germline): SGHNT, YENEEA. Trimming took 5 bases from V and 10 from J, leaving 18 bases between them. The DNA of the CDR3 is TGTGCCAGCAGCCACGACCCTTTGTCCTCCGAGCAGTTCTTC. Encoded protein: CASSHDPLSSEQFF. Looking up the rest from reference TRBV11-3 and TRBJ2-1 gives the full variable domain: EAGVVQSPRYKIIEKKQPVAFWCNPISGHNTLYWYLQNLGQGPELLIRYENEEAVDDSQLPKDRFSAERLKGVDSTLKIQPAELGDSAVYLCASSHDPLSSEQFFGPGTRLTVL.

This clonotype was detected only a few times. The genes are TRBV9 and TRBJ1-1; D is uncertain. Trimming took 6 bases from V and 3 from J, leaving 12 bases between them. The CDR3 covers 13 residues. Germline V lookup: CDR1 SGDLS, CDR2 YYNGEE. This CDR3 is CASTLPRDTEAFF. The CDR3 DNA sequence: TGTGCCAGCACTTTGCCGCGAGACACTGAAGCTTTCTTT.

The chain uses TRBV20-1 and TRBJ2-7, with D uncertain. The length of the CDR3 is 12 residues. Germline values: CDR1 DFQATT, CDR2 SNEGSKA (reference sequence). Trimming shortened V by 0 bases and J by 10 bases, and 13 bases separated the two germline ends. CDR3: CSARDPPDTQYF. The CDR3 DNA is TGCAGTGCTAGAGATCCCCCCGATACCCAGTACTTC.

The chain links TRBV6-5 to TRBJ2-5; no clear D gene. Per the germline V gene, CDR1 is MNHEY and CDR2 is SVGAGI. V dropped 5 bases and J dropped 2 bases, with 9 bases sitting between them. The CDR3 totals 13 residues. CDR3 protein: CASSDQRQETQYF. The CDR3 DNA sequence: TGTGCCAGCAGTGATCAACGACAAGAGACCCAGTACTTC.

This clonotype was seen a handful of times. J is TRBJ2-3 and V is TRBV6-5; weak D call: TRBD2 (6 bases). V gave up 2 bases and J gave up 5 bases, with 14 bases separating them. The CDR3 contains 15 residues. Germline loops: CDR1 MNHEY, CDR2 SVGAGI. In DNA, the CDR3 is TGTGCCAGCAGTTACCTCAACAGGAGGGGAGATACGCAGTATTTT. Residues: CASSYLNRRGDTQYF.

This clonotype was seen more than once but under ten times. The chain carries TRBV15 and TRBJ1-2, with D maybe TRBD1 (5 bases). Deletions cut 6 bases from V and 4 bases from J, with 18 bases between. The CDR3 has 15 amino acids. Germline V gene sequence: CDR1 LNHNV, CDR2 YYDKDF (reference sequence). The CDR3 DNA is TGTGCCACCAGTAGGAGGGGTTTTTCTCGCTATGGCTACACCTTC. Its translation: CATSRRGFSRYGYTF.